Included here is one T cell receptor beta chain sequence, with context. The sample originates from a study of cytomegalovirus exposure and HLA in healthy donors. Sequenced by immunoSEQ multiplex PCR; TCRdb stores in-frame clones only, minus some. The sample records some 170,000 clones, roughly nine tenths being singletons. The germline gives CDR1 SGHAT, CDR2 FQDESV (reference sequence). V dropped 3 bases and J dropped 2 bases, with 10 bases sitting between them. This CDR3 is 14 amino acids long. This TCR came from a man aged 18 to 30 in good health and CMV-seropositive. Sequenced input: PBMCs. J is TRBJ1-1 and V is TRBV11-1; D might be TRBD1 (5 bases). CDR3 protein: CASSLGQGNTEAFF. The DNA of the CDR3 is TGTGCCAGCAGCTTGGGGCAGGGTAACACTGAAGCTTTCTTT.